This T cell receptor (beta chain) was recovered during a study of T cell repertoires in cytomegalovirus infection. Study information: Indications came from public TCR beta signatures; they pointed to CMV infection and to a matching HLA type. Findings of the study overall: Clonotype analysis showed dominance of the ex vivo response by HLA-C-restricted CMV-specific TCR beta clonotypes. Cumulative frequency (of public TCR beta family members) identified carriers of CMV plus the relevant HLA.

Details on this clonotype: Its antigen is not known.

V dropped 0 bases and J dropped 4 bases, with 9 bases sitting between them. The germline V gene encodes CDR1 SGHNT and CDR2 YYREEE (reference sequence). The CDR3 extends over 14 amino acids. TCRdb itself ran the reads through MiXCR, one entry per CDR3 protein. The sample shows around 280,000 distinct CDR3 sequences, around 10% of them seen only once. The chain links TRBV5-4 to TRBJ2-3; D remains ambiguous. The specimen sequenced was PBMCs. The TCR originated in a human donor in good health (CMV status not recorded). Some clones in this sample may be carry-over from other donors' samples. CDR3 residues: CASSLADRPDTQYF. Here the CDR3 DNA reads TGTGCCAGCAGCTTGGCGGACCGTCCAGATACGCAGTATTTT. The variable domain in full, with the rest retrieved from reference TRBV5-4 and TRBJ2-3, is ETGVTQSPTHLIKTRGQQVTLRCSSQSGHNTVSWYQQALGQGPQFIFQYYREEENGRGNFPPRFSGLQFPNYSSELNVNALELDDSALYLCASSLADRPDTQYFGPGTRLTVL.